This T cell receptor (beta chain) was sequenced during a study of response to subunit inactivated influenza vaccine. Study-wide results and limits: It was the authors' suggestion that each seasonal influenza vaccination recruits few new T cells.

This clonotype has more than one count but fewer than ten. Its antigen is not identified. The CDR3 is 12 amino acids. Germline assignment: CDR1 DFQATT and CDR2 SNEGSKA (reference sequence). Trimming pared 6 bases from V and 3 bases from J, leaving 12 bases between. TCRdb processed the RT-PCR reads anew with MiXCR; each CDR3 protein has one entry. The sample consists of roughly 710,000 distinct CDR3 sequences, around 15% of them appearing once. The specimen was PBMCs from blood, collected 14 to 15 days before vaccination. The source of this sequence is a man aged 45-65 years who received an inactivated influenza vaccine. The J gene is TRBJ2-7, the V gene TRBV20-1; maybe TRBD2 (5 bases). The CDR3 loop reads CSATSRDYEQYF. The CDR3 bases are TGCAGTGCCACGTCGAGGGACTACGAGCAGTACTTC.